This entry features one T cell receptor beta chain sequence. This record belongs to a study of CD8 T cells in Susac syndrome. Random hexamers were used to reverse transcribe about 0.5 to 1 ug of RNA. TCRdb itself ran the immunoSEQ multiplex PCR reads through MiXCR, one entry per CDR3 protein. The profile shows around 150,000 distinct CDR3 sequences, roughly 94% of them singletons. The V end lost 2 bases, the J end lost 0 bases, and 11 bases lay between the germline ends. The germline V gene encodes CDR1 MGHRA and CDR2 YSYEKL. The CDR3 sequence is 15 residues long. V and J are TRBV4-1 and TRBJ2-7; perhaps TRBD2 as D (5 bases). Material for sequencing was CD8+ T cells from PBMCs. The sequence was obtained from a human donor in good health. The CDR3 DNA sequence: TGCGCCAGCAGCCAAAGGGAGAGTAGCTCCTACGAGCAGTACTTC. Translating it yields CASSQRESSSYEQYF.